This TCR beta chain came from a study of T-cell reconstitution after alpha-beta-depleted transplantation in children. Broader study findings: Diversity and T-cell counts at one year after transplant derived mostly from new T cells. Diversity of TCRbeta at day 60 was high in some patients, arising from surviving recipient T cells and thymic progenitors. After transplant, at about two months, alpha-beta T cells were reportedly derived from several hundred expanded graft clones.

There are 19 residues in the CDR3. Germline lookup yields CDR1 LNHDA and CDR2 SQIVND (reference sequence). Trimming removed 6 bases from V and 8 bases from J; junction bases left unmatched: 24. Molecular barcoding with unique molecular identifiers was used for the TCRbeta library. TCRdb fed the PCR reads into MiXCR, producing one record per CDR3 protein. This table holds fewer than 550,000 distinct CDR3 sequences, 15% to 20% found once. In regard to this clonotype: What it binds is unknown.

The material sequenced was PBMCs, mostly from graft donor cells, taken 360 days after TCRalphabeta/CD19-depleted stem cell transplant. The chain is built from TRBV19 and TRBJ1-4; 7 nucleotides align to TRBD1. The TCR sequence derives from a boy younger than two who had a stem cell transplant for Wiskott-Aldrich syndrome, so the T cells may come from the graft donor. The CDR3, as DNA: TGTGCCAGTAGCCCCCACCGTTTCGGGACAGACATGCATTCGGAAAAACTGTTTTTT. Its translation: CASSPHRFGTDMHSEKLFF.